The rows below give T cell receptor beta chains drawn from one sample of a study of neoadjuvant anti-PD-1 for oral cavity cancer. Generated by immunoSEQ multiplex PCR, the TCRdb table keeps only in-frame clones and is missing some. The sample contains roughly 24,000 clones, 27% of which appear only once. This sample comprised tumor tissue, obtained after nivolumab (anti-PD-1) treatment. The receptors here all came from a person between 40 and 85 years old with oral cavity squamous cell carcinoma. Each CDR3 is given without its conserved first and last residue. The D gene is left open where the match is weak. Part of the rows lack a size; the others show once, few, many or a class for expanded clones.

V gene: TRBV5-1
clone size: -
D gene: TRBD1
CDR3 length: 14
CDR3 protein: ASSLRPGQGNEKLF

V gene: TRBV27
clone size: many
D gene: -
CDR3 length: 15
CDR3 protein: ASSSYDAGSSTDTQY

V gene: TRBV5-1
clone size: few
D gene: TRBD1
CDR3 length: 13
CDR3 protein: ASSVQGDSNQPQH

V gene: TRBV4-2
clone size: -
D gene: -
CDR3 length: 13
CDR3 protein: ASSQDWQGEDTQY

V gene: TRBV30
clone size: -
D gene: -
CDR3 length: 14
CDR3 protein: AWSVPGGGLNYGYT

V gene: TRBV4-2
clone size: -
D gene: -
CDR3 length: 13
CDR3 protein: ASSQPGSRSNTIY

V gene: TRBV5-1
clone size: few
D gene: TRBD1
CDR3 length: 13
CDR3 protein: ASSQGVPSTDTQY

V gene: TRBV27
clone size: few
D gene: -
CDR3 length: 12
CDR3 protein: ASSPYSYNSPLH

V gene: TRBV29-1
clone size: -
D gene: -
CDR3 length: 12
CDR3 protein: SVILYTSNEKLF

V gene: TRBV7-9
clone size: few
D gene: -
CDR3 length: 11
CDR3 protein: ASVRGENQPQH

V gene: TRBV4-2
clone size: -
D gene: -
CDR3 length: 14
CDR3 protein: ASSQDRIGRDYGYT

V gene: TRBV6-1
clone size: -
D gene: TRBD2
CDR3 length: 13
CDR3 protein: ASSGQTSGQETQY

V gene: TRBV11-2
clone size: -
D gene: -
CDR3 length: 12
CDR3 protein: ASSLDRKWQGGF

V gene: TRBV7-9
clone size: few
D gene: TRBD1
CDR3 length: 14
CDR3 protein: ASSLAGGQAIYGYT

V gene: TRBV11-2
clone size: few
D gene: TRBD1
CDR3 length: 13
CDR3 protein: ASSLRQGDTETQY

V gene: TRBV18
clone size: few
D gene: -
CDR3 length: 12
CDR3 protein: ASSPRRENYEQY

V gene: TRBV5-4
clone size: -
D gene: -
CDR3 length: 11
CDR3 protein: ASSSGGPDTQY

V gene: TRBV18
clone size: few
D gene: -
CDR3 length: 12
CDR3 protein: ASSPPGESDTQY

V gene: TRBV19
clone size: many
D gene: TRBD1
CDR3 length: 11
CDR3 protein: ASQDRLNTEAF

V gene: TRBV19
clone size: -
D gene: -
CDR3 length: 12
CDR3 protein: ASSDDRLQETQY

V gene: TRBV15
clone size: -
D gene: -
CDR3 length: 12
CDR3 protein: ATSRGEANEKLF

V gene: TRBV4-1
clone size: few
D gene: -
CDR3 length: 9
CDR3 protein: ASSLQETQY

V gene: TRBV11-2
clone size: few
D gene: -
CDR3 length: 13
CDR3 protein: ASSLDLVGVYGYT

V gene: TRBV5-4
clone size: -
D gene: -
CDR3 length: 10
CDR3 protein: ASSSGLSPEY

V gene: TRBV5-4
clone size: -
D gene: -
CDR3 length: 12
CDR3 protein: ASSLVGRDYGYT

V gene: TRBV19
clone size: few
D gene: TRBD1
CDR3 length: 13
CDR3 protein: ASSIDSQGRRGYT

V gene: TRBV30
clone size: once
D gene: -
CDR3 length: 11
CDR3 protein: AWRRDEYNEQF

V gene: TRBV5-1
clone size: -
D gene: -
CDR3 length: 12
CDR3 protein: ASSLAGTNYEQY

V gene: TRBV5-1
clone size: few
D gene: TRBD1
CDR3 length: 15
CDR3 protein: ASSRDSGLGNYGTQY

V gene: TRBV7-9
clone size: few
D gene: -
CDR3 length: 12
CDR3 protein: ASSVTVTVYGYT

V gene: TRBV29-1
clone size: few
D gene: -
CDR3 length: 12
CDR3 protein: SAELGATNEKLF

V gene: TRBV27
clone size: few
D gene: TRBD2
CDR3 length: 10
CDR3 protein: ASTPPGGRQF

V gene: TRBV7-2
clone size: -
D gene: TRBD1
CDR3 length: 12
CDR3 protein: ASSRTGRVDTQY

V gene: TRBV4-2
clone size: medium-sized
D gene: -
CDR3 length: 10
CDR3 protein: ASSLTNTEAF

V gene: TRBV15
clone size: -
D gene: -
CDR3 length: 12
CDR3 protein: ATRWGADAQPQH

V gene: TRBV4-2
clone size: -
D gene: TRBD1
CDR3 length: 13
CDR3 protein: ASSHPDRRNEKLF

V gene: TRBV5-1
clone size: once
D gene: -
CDR3 length: 13
CDR3 protein: ASSLEGAGYNEQF

V gene: TRBV19
clone size: -
D gene: -
CDR3 length: 13
CDR3 protein: ASSPLKSTNEKLF

V gene: TRBV6-6
clone size: few
D gene: -
CDR3 length: 12
CDR3 protein: ASSYGQGSGEQY

V gene: TRBV6-1
clone size: medium-sized
D gene: -
CDR3 length: 13
CDR3 protein: ASTVRVGGGYEQY

V gene: TRBV4-2
clone size: once
D gene: TRBD2
CDR3 length: 16
CDR3 protein: ASSQGEYLAGGLNEQF

V gene: TRBV28
clone size: -
D gene: -
CDR3 length: 12
CDR3 protein: ASSLNFRASGYT

V gene: TRBV5-1
clone size: few
D gene: -
CDR3 length: 11
CDR3 protein: ASSGDSQETQY

V gene: TRBV28
clone size: -
D gene: -
CDR3 length: 11
CDR3 protein: ASSPTWGDGYT

V gene: TRBV19
clone size: -
D gene: TRBD1
CDR3 length: 15
CDR3 protein: ASSIGGQGSILVGYT

V gene: TRBV27
clone size: -
D gene: TRBD1
CDR3 length: 13
CDR3 protein: ASSSEWTGVYEQY

V gene: TRBV7-2
clone size: few
D gene: -
CDR3 length: 11
CDR3 protein: ASSLGNLGIQY

V gene: TRBV27
clone size: few
D gene: -
CDR3 length: 12
CDR3 protein: ASSLNGVSKTQY